The next 2 T cell receptor beta chains were all read from a single sample in a study of blood T cell repertoires in COVID-19. Assay used: immunoSEQ multiplex PCR; TCRdb lists only in-frame clones, some missing. This sample carries around 140,000 clones, around 80% of them seen once, and the ten largest clones take approximately 3.6%. The source material was peripheral blood. All receptors derive from a man in his 70s who had recovered from COVID-19.

This clone was observed once. The chain recombines TRBV11-2 with TRBJ2-7; D gene ambiguous. V dropped 5 bases and J dropped 4 bases, with 12 bases sitting between them. This CDR3 comprises 13 residues. Germline lookup yields CDR1 SGHAT and CDR2 FQNNGV. The CDR3 sequence is CASSVAPRYEQYF. The CDR3, as DNA: TGTGCCAGCAGCGTGGCTCCCAGGTACGAGCAGTACTTC.

This rearrangement joins TRBV5-1 to TRBJ2-2, with TRBD2 matching 7 bases. Germline lookup yields CDR1 SGHRS and CDR2 YFSETQ. The CDR3 runs 17 residues. Losses at the gene ends were 0 bases for V and 9 bases for J; bases not matched to a gene: 14. The CDR3 region has the DNA TGCGCCAGCAGCTTGGGAGGGGCGGCTAGCGGTGTGAGGGAGCTGTTTTTT. It translates to CASSLGGAASGVRELFF.